Included here is one TCR beta chain sequence, with context. These data originate in a study of CD8 T cells in Susac syndrome. In contrast to the negatively isolated CD8+ and CD4+ T cells, TEMRA cells were FACS-enriched. CDR3 length: 16 amino acids. V dropped 3 bases and J dropped 5 bases, with 17 bases sitting between them. Germline CDR1 LGHDT, CDR2 YNNKEL (reference sequence). Random hexamers were used to reverse transcribe an amount of roughly 0.45 to 1 ug RNA. Coverage of TCR beta CDR3 amplification by immunoSEQ multiplex PCR extended to 54 Vbeta and 13 Jbeta. TCRdb re-called the immunoSEQ multiplex PCR reads with MiXCR, one entry per CDR3 protein. Here the sample spans about 210,000 distinct CDR3 sequences, about 96% being singletons.

The chain couples TRBV3-1 to TRBJ2-1; perhaps TRBD2 as D (6 bases). Sequenced: CD4+ T cells from PBMCs. The TCR was taken from a human donor with multiple sclerosis. As DNA, the CDR3 is TGTGCCAGCAGCCAGTTTGGCGGGGTCGGGCACAATGAGCAGTTCTTC. Translated, it gives CASSQFGGVGHNEQFF.